This TCR beta chain was profiled in a study of tumor-infiltrating lymphocytes in localized non-small cell lung cancer. Study results and limitations: Tumor T-cell fraction was not associated with recurrence-free survival. Tumors had more T cell infiltration than uninvolved lung, per TCRbeta sequencing and CD3 counts.

CDR1 is MNHEY, CDR2 SMNVEV, per germline (reference sequence). Trimming at V came to 7 bases and at J to 3 bases, leaving 10 bases not matched to a gene. The CDR3 totals 15 residues. About this clone: The target antigen is unknown.

TCRdb's copy holds only in-frame clones and misses some; the assay was immunoSEQ multiplex PCR. The sample records roughly 14,000 clones, under 80% being singletons. This TCR derives from a human donor with non-small cell lung cancer. Source material: lung tumor tissue. The gene calls are TRBV27 and TRBJ1-1; 8 bases are shared with TRBD1. The DNA of the CDR3 is TGTGCCAGCACCTTCCAAGGGACAGGTGACACTGAAGCTTTCTTT. As protein: CASTFQGTGDTEAFF.